The 10 T cell receptor beta chains given below trace back to one sample, sequenced in a study of blood T cell repertoires in COVID-19. TCRdb keeps only in-frame clones here, not all; method: immunoSEQ multiplex PCR. This table has about 230,000 clones, 84% appearing once. The specimen sequenced was peripheral blood. The origin of the receptors is a man in his forties or fifties who had recovered from COVID-19.

The chain employs TRBV12-3 or TRBV12-4 and TRBJ2-3, with D possibly matching TRBD2 (6 bases). Trimming cost V 5 bases and J 4 bases, with 10 bases left between them. The length of the CDR3 is 13 residues. As DNA, the CDR3 is TGTGCCAGCAGTCCCGGGACTCCAGATACGCAGTATTTT. Amino acid sequence: CASSPGTPDTQYF.

The V and J genes are TRBV5-4 and TRBJ1-1; D may be TRBD1 (6 bases). Germline V lookup: CDR1 SGHNT, CDR2 YYREEE (reference sequence). V was trimmed by 4 bases and J by 0 bases, leaving 16 bases between them. The CDR3 spans 16 residues. CDR3 amino acids: CASSPRAGVMNTEAFF. DNA of the CDR3: TGTGCCAGCAGCCCCAGGGCAGGGGTTATGAACACTGAAGCTTTCTTT.

The chain is built from TRBV7-2 and TRBJ1-4, with 9 bases that match TRBD1. The CDR3 contains 15 residues. With V trimmed by 5 bases and J by 8 bases, 9 bases remained unmatched. Germline V gene data show CDR1 as SGHTA and CDR2 as FQGNSA. The CDR3, as DNA: TGTGCCAGCAGCCCCGGGACAGGGACGAGAGAAAAACTGTTTTTT. Protein sequence: CASSPGTGTREKLFF. Together with reference TRBV7-2 and TRBJ1-4, the CDR3 gives the full variable domain: GAGVSQSPSNKVTEKGKDVELRCDPISGHTALYWYRQSLGQGLEFLIYFQGNSAPDKSGLPSDRFSAERTGGSVSTLTIQRTQQEDSAVYLCASSPGTGTREKLFFGSGTQLSVL.

This sequence joins TRBV6-5 and TRBJ1-5; D is uncertain. The CDR3 runs 10 residues. The germline CDR1 and CDR2 sequences are MNHEY and SVGAGI. V was cut by 8 bases and J by 5 bases, with 4 bases left in between. The CDR3 bases are TGTGCCAGCCCAGATCAGCCCCAGCATTTT. Its translation: CASPDQPQHF.

The chain recombines TRBV5-4 with TRBJ1-2; D ambiguous. Trimming shortened V by 0 bases and J by 8 bases, and 20 bases separated the two germline ends. The germline V gene encodes CDR1 SGHNT and CDR2 YYREEE (reference sequence). The CDR3 consists of 16 residues. The CDR3, as DNA: TGTGCCAGCAGCTTGGGATTCGGGCAGCCGCGCGGGGGCTACACCTTC. Its protein is CASSLGFGQPRGGYTF.

The chain couples TRBV6-5 to TRBJ1-1, with 7 positions matching TRBD1. The CDR3 has 12 residues. Germline V gene lookup returns CDR1 MNHEY and CDR2 SVGAGI. V gave up 6 bases and J gave up 10 bases; unmatched junction bases: 8. DNA of the CDR3: TGTGCCAGCAGGTATCCGACAGGGCCAGCTTTCTTT. This encodes CASRYPTGPAFF.

The CDR3 is CASCRGTGGREQYF. As DNA, the CDR3 is TGTGCCAGCTGCAGGGGGACAGGGGGTAGGGAGCAGTACTTC. The rearrangement uses TRBV2 and TRBJ2-7; 11 nucleotides agree with TRBD1. CDR1 and CDR2 from the germline V gene are SNHLY and FYNNEI. The CDR3 loop spans 14 amino acids. The V segment lost 8 bases and the J segment 7 bases; nucleotides outside the gene matches: 10.

This chain uses TRBV4-3 with TRBJ1-2, with a weak D call TRBD1 (5 bases). Germline CDR1 LGHNA, CDR2 YSLEER. The germline V and J ends were trimmed by 4 bases and 8 bases, with 14 bases remaining between them. The CDR3 covers 13 residues. DNA for the CDR3: TGCGCCAGCAGCCTACCCGGGGGGGGAGGCTACACCTTC. Protein sequence: CASSLPGGGGYTF.

This chain joins TRBV30 and TRBJ2-2, with no clear D. The CDR3 has 12 residues. V lost 3 bases and J 0 bases, leaving 2 bases between the germline ends. Germline V gene sequence: CDR1 GTSNPN, CDR2 SVGIG (reference sequence). The CDR3 coding sequence is TGTGCCTGGAGCTCGAACACCGGGGAGCTGTTTTTT. Protein: CAWSSNTGELFF.

This clone occurred a few times. CDR3 sequence reads: CASSPLGTDSGNTIYF. The DNA of the CDR3 is TGTGCCAGCTCACCACTTGGGACAGACTCTGGAAACACCATATATTTT. The rearrangement uses TRBV18 and TRBJ1-3; 7 positions match TRBD1. Per germline, CDR1 KGHSH and CDR2 LQKENI. Trimming removed 1 base from V and 0 bases from J; junction bases left unmatched: 3. The CDR3 contains 16 residues.